This TCR beta chain was captured in a study of post-analysis software for immune sequencing data. Study conclusions and caveats: Five or six TRBV segments, TRBV5-6, TRBV5-1 and TRBV20-1 among them, were found more frequent in patients than controls.

In regard to this clonotype: Its antigen is unidentified.

The library was made from cDNA and included unique molecular identifiers. Each sample of roughly 0.85 to 11 million input T cells yielded roughly 500,000 cDNA molecules, so each molecule approximated one T cell. TCRdb re-derived calls from the PCR reads in MiXCR, one entry per CDR3 protein. The sample includes about 540,000 distinct CDR3 sequences, around 34% of them seen just once. The CDR3 length is 13 residues. V was clipped by 4 bases and J by 5 bases; unmatched bases: 2. Germline CDR1 reads SGHRS; CDR2 reads YFSETQ. This receptor was taken from a girl aged 2-17 years with multiple sclerosis. The chain couples TRBV5-1 to TRBJ2-5; 10 nucleotides match TRBD2. The sequencing input was blood. The CDR3 DNA reads TGCGCCAGCAGCGAGACTAGCGGGGAGACCCAGTACTTC. Protein sequence: CASSETSGETQYF.